This entry lists 19 T cell receptor beta chains sequenced from one sample in a study of blood T cells in healthy people across ages. With a J-beta primer mix and a sample-barcoded 5' primer, a second PCR ran roughly 7 to 11 cycles. One entry per CDR3 protein, called by TCRdb with MiXCR from the 5' RACE reads. The sample has 1.5 million to 2 million distinct CDR3 sequences, over 25% seen once; the top ten hold around 7.7%. Sequenced sample: blood. These receptors all stem from a woman in her twenties or thirties in good health.

This chain connects TRBV29-1 to TRBJ1-3; TRBD1 matches at 8 bases. Germline V gene lookup returns CDR1 SQVTM and CDR2 ANQGSEA. CDR3 length equals 14 residues. J lost 6 bases, V lost 5 bases, and 9 bases had no gene match. The DNA of the CDR3 is TGCAGCGTTACCGGGACAGGATTATCAAACACCATATATTTT. As protein: CSVTGTGLSNTIYF.

The V gene is TRBV5-6, the J gene TRBJ1-6; D is uncertain. The V end lost 2 bases, the J end lost 10 bases, and 16 bases lay between the germline ends. The CDR3 covers 15 residues. The V gene's germline CDR1 is SGHDT and CDR2 YYEEEE. The CDR3 DNA reads TGTGCCAGCAGCTTATTGAACGGTGTCCAGTCACCCCTCCACTTT. This sequence encodes CASSLLNGVQSPLHF.

This rearrangement joins TRBV6-2 or TRBV6-3 to TRBJ2-1, with TRBD2 matching over 9 bases. J gave up 6 bases and V 4 bases, and 10 bases lay outside the gene matches. Germline assignment: CDR1 MNHEY and CDR2 SVGEGT. The CDR3 is made up of 16 amino acids. The CDR3 here is CASSSPLAGTCNEQFF. As DNA, the CDR3 is TGTGCCAGCAGTTCCCCCCTAGCGGGGACCTGCAATGAGCAGTTCTTC.

As for this clonotype: A much larger clone lies a single base off, so this may be a read error. This chain joins TRBV30 and TRBJ1-2; D gene ambiguous. Germline CDR1 GTSNPN, CDR2 SVGIG (reference sequence). This CDR3 has 11 amino acids. CDR3 DNA sequence: TGTGTCTGGAGTACTGGCCCGGGCTACACCTTC. It specifies CVWSTGPGYTF.

This chain uses TRBV5-5 with TRBJ2-7, with TRBD2 identical over 14 bases. Gene TRBJ2-5 matches the end of the DNA better, so the J call may be wrong. Germline V gene data show CDR1 as SGHKS and CDR2 as YYEKEE (reference sequence). This CDR3 has 16 residues. DNA of the CDR3: TGTGCCAGCAGCTGGACTAGCGGGAGGAGAACGGAGACCCAGTACTTC. This sequence encodes CASSWTSGRRTETQYF.

In its sample, this clonotype was seen many times. A junction boundary mismatches the germline segment, possibly from a read error. V usage is TRBV27 and J usage is TRBJ2-7, with a possible D match to TRBD2 (5 bases). CDR1 and CDR2 (germline): MNHEY, SMNVEV (reference sequence). This CDR3 is built from 13 residues. As DNA, the CDR3 is TGCGCCAGCAGCCTTCGGGGAAGCTACGAGCAGTACTTC. The encoded protein is CASSLRGSYEQYF.

This clonotype was counted once. V and J are TRBV19 and TRBJ2-7, with TRBD2 matching over 14 bases. The V segment lost 5 bases and the J segment 6 bases; nucleotides outside the gene matches: 6. The CDR3 length is 15 residues. Germline-derived CDR1 and CDR2 are LNHDA and SQIVND (reference sequence). DNA of the CDR3: TGTGCCAGTAGTCCCGGGACTAGCGGGAGTCTCGAGCAGTACTTC. Protein product: CASSPGTSGSLEQYF.

This clonotype turned up a few times. The chain joins TRBV4-3 to TRBJ2-1; no reliable D call. CDR3 length: 13 residues. Germline assignment: CDR1 LGHNA and CDR2 YSLEER. The V end was cut by 1 base, the J end by 8 bases, with 9 bases between. The CDR3 protein is CASSQARSDEQFF. In DNA form, the CDR3 reads TGCGCCAGCAGCCAAGCTCGAAGTGATGAGCAGTTCTTC.

This clonotype was found a few times. The chain employs TRBV10-2 and TRBJ2-2; weak D call: TRBD1 (5 bases). The V end was cut by 6 bases, the J end by 0 bases, with 8 bases between. CDR3 length: 14 residues. Germline CDR1 reads WSHSY; CDR2 reads SAAADI. CDR3 in amino acids: CASRRQTNTGELFF. CDR3 nucleotide sequence: TGCGCCAGCAGGAGACAGACGAACACCGGGGAGCTGTTTTTT.

The V call is TRBV9, the J call TRBJ1-6, with a possible D match to TRBD1 (6 bases). Germline V CDR1 and CDR2: SGDLS, YYNGEE. V was clipped by 4 bases and J by 8 bases, with 16 bases between them. The CDR3 is 15 amino acids. The CDR3 DNA is TGTGCCAGCAGCCCCCTTCAGGGGAGATATTCACCCCTCCACTTT. Its translation: CASSPLQGRYSPLHF.

This chain links TRBV27 with TRBJ2-7; 14 bases match TRBD2. Germline loops: CDR1 MNHEY, CDR2 SMNVEV (reference sequence). This CDR3 is 14 amino acids long. The V gene end was trimmed by 8 bases and the J gene end by 6 bases; junction bases not matched to a gene: 6. CDR3 protein: CASGTSGSEFEQYF. CDR3 nucleotides: TGTGCCAGCGGGACTAGCGGGAGTGAGTTCGAGCAGTACTTC.

The chain uses TRBV20-1 and TRBJ2-7; 10 bases are a match to TRBD2. This CDR3 is built from 13 residues. Germline CDR1 DFQATT, CDR2 SNEGSKA (reference sequence). The junction had 8 bases not matched to a gene; V was cut back by 6 bases and J by 6 bases. CDR3 nucleotides: TGCAGTGCCTCCCTAGCGGGAGTAAGCGAGCAGTACTTC. Protein: CSASLAGVSEQYF.

Worth noting for this clonotype: A read error is possible here, since a much larger clone lies one base away. The chain has TRBV12-3 or TRBV12-4 and TRBJ2-7; 11 nucleotides line up with TRBD2. The CDR3 loop spans 15 amino acids. This CDR3 reads CAGSLGLADYYEQYF. CDR3 DNA: TGTGCCGGCAGTTTGGGACTAGCGGACTATTACGAGCAGTACTTC.

Concerning this clonotype itself: A much larger clone lies one base from this, so it may be a read error. The CDR3 DNA reads TGCAGTGCTAGTGAGGGGGCGGGAGTATCAGATGAGCAGTTCTTC. The encoded protein is CSASEGAGVSDEQFF. This sequence joins TRBV20-1 and TRBJ2-1; D is possibly TRBD1 or TRBD2 (7 bases each). This CDR3 region has 15 residues. V was cut by 3 bases and J by 8 bases, with 20 bases left in between. Germline CDR1 is DFQATT and CDR2 is SNEGSKA (reference sequence).

V and J are TRBV20-1 and TRBJ1-1; 11 positions agree with TRBD1. CDR1 is DFQATT and CDR2 is SNEGSKA in the germline V gene (reference sequence). This CDR3 has 14 amino acids. V dropped 1 base and J dropped 12; count of bases not matched to a gene: 10. The CDR3 DNA is TGCAGTGCTAGAGCCCCCCAGGGACAGGGGGGAACTTTCTTT. Its protein is CSARAPQGQGGTFF.

The sample holds many counts of this clonotype. The chain links TRBV29-1 to TRBJ2-7; D perhaps matches TRBD1 (5 bases). With 3 bases removed from V and 4 bases from J, the gap between germline ends came to 10 bases. Germline CDR1 is SQVTM and CDR2 is ANQGSEA. CDR3 length: 12 residues. Written as DNA, the CDR3 is TGCAGCGTTGACCAGGGTGGGTACGAGCAGTACTTC. Protein product: CSVDQGGYEQYF.

The rearrangement links TRBV28 to TRBJ2-3; D is tentatively TRBD1 or TRBD2 (6 bases each). The germline V gene encodes CDR1 MDHEN and CDR2 SYDVKM. This CDR3 is built from 13 residues. V lost 10 bases and J lost 2, with 13 bases in between. The CDR3 loop reads CAIPGATTDTQYF. CDR3 bases: TGTGCCATTCCGGGGGCTACCACAGATACGCAGTATTTT.

The chain has TRBV9 and TRBJ2-5, with D tentatively TRBD1 or TRBD2 (5 bases each). The CDR3 is 15 amino acids. Germline V CDR1 and CDR2: SGDLS, YYNGEE. Deletions cut 2 bases from V and 0 bases from J, with 11 bases between. The CDR3 coding sequence is TGTGCCAGCAGCGTGGTGGGGACGTACCAAGAGACCCAGTACTTC. Translating gives CASSVVGTYQETQYF.

This chain joins TRBV6-6 and TRBJ2-5, with D unresolved. The CDR3 spans 13 residues. V was clipped by 6 bases and J by 4 bases, with 12 bases between them. The germline V gene encodes CDR1 MNHNY and CDR2 SVGAGI (reference sequence). The CDR3 region has the DNA TGTGCCAGCAGGAGTGAAGGGCGAGAGACCCAGTACTTC. Translated: CASRSEGRETQYF.